One and the same sample provided the 12 T cell receptor beta chains below, sequenced in a study of blood T cell repertoires in COVID-19. Sequencing was performed with immunoSEQ multiplex PCR; in TCRdb, only in-frame clones are kept and a portion is missing. The sample carries about 150,000 clones, 80% to 90% recorded once. Sequencing was performed on peripheral blood. These receptors came from a man aged 18 to 35 with COVID-19, enrolled during active disease.

The rearrangement joins TRBV10-3 to TRBJ1-4, with D perhaps TRBD1 (5 bases). The V end was cut by 6 bases, the J end by 7 bases, with 21 bases between. The CDR3 totals 16 residues. Germline CDR1 and CDR2: ENHRY and SYGVKD. CDR3 region: CAISAGGGQTGEKLFF. The CDR3 DNA is TGTGCCATCAGCGCGGGGGGAGGCCAGACTGGTGAAAAACTGTTTTTT.

The chain combines TRBV11-3 with TRBJ2-1; D may be TRBD2 (6 bases). The CDR3 contains 16 residues. V was trimmed by 1 base and J by 6 bases, leaving 16 bases between them. CDR1 SGHNT and CDR2 YENEEA come from the germline V gene. The CDR3 region has the DNA TGTGCCAGCAGCTTAGGGCCCGGGACTCGAGGCAATGAGCAGTTCTTC. This codes for CASSLGPGTRGNEQFF.

The CDR3 sequence: CASSRGPSGRIEKLFF. The CDR3 DNA sequence: TGTGCCAGCAGCCGTGGTCCCAGCGGGCGCATCGAAAAACTGTTTTTT. The rearrangement links TRBV28 to TRBJ1-4; D not certain. Germline-derived CDR1 and CDR2 are MDHEN and SYDVKM. Trimming cost V 6 bases and J 8 bases, with 22 bases left between them. This CDR3 spans 16 amino acids.

The chain couples TRBV7-6 to TRBJ1-4, with unresolved D. Per germline, CDR1 SGHVS and CDR2 FNYEAQ. The CDR3 totals 14 residues. Trimming took off 5 bases at V and 7 bases at J, with 14 bases between the two ends. The CDR3 nucleotides read TGTGCCAGCAGCGCAAGCGGCGGTGTTGAAAAACTGTTTTTT. This translates into CASSASGGVEKLFF.

In this sample, this clone turned up a few times. The gene calls are TRBV7-2 and TRBJ1-1; unclear D gene. V lost 1 base and J 5 bases, leaving 14 bases between the germline ends. The germline V gene encodes CDR1 SGHTA and CDR2 FQGNSA. This CDR3 is 15 amino acids long. In DNA, the CDR3 is TGTGCCAGCAGCTTAGGGGCCCCTCTATCTACTGAAGCTTTCTTT. It translates to CASSLGAPLSTEAFF.

The chain has TRBV28 and TRBJ1-5; D is perhaps TRBD1 (5 bases). V shed 7 bases and J shed 5 bases, with 18 bases lying between them. There are 15 residues in the CDR3. Germline V gene data show CDR1 as MDHEN and CDR2 as SYDVKM. The CDR3 DNA reads TGTGCCAGCATGGCCACGGCGGGGGTGGATCAGCCCCAGCATTTT. Encoded protein: CASMATAGVDQPQHF.

The chain links TRBV27 to TRBJ1-3; 7 nucleotides match TRBD1. V gave up 2 bases and J gave up 0 bases; unmatched junction bases: 4. In germline, CDR1 is MNHEY, CDR2 SMNVEV (reference sequence). CDR3 length equals 16 residues. DNA for the CDR3: TGTGCCAGCAGTTTAGGACAGGCTAACTCTGGAAACACCATATATTTT. Residues: CASSLGQANSGNTIYF.

This chain links TRBV11-3 with TRBJ2-2; possibly TRBD1 for D (6 bases). The germline V gene has CDR1 SGHNT and CDR2 YENEEA. The V end lost 5 bases, the J end lost 1 base, and 8 bases lay between the germline ends. This CDR3 has 14 amino acids. The CDR3, as DNA: TGTGCCAGCAGCCCCAGGGGGAACACCGGGGAGCTGTTTTTT. This sequence encodes CASSPRGNTGELFF.

The V gene is TRBV2, the J gene TRBJ1-2; D might be TRBD1 (5 bases). This CDR3 spans 14 amino acids. V shed 6 bases and J shed 2 bases, with 13 bases lying between them. Germline lookup yields CDR1 SNHLY and CDR2 FYNNEI. The CDR3 nucleotides read TGTGCCAGCAGAAGGGAGGGGACCAACTATGGCTACACCTTC. Translating it yields CASRREGTNYGYTF.

The V gene is TRBV6-6, the J gene TRBJ2-1; no reliable D call. The CDR3 covers 16 residues. Germline V CDR1 and CDR2: MNHNY, SVGAGI (reference sequence). V gave up 4 bases and J gave up 4 bases, with 17 bases separating them. The CDR3, as DNA: TGTGCCAGCAGTTTTCGACAAGAATCCATTTACAATGAGCAGTTCTTC. Amino acid sequence: CASSFRQESIYNEQFF.

J is TRBJ2-7 and V is TRBV7-8; 9 bases agree with TRBD2. This CDR3 has 16 amino acids. Germline loops: CDR1 SGHVS, CDR2 FQNEAQ. With 1 base clipped from V and 1 base from J, the junction kept 5 bases outside the gene matches. The CDR3 DNA sequence: TGTGCCAGCAGCTTAGATGGCGGGAGGGAATCCTACGAGCAGTACTTC. The encoded protein is CASSLDGGRESYEQYF.

V usage is TRBV5-1 and J usage is TRBJ1-1, with TRBD1 identical over 8 bases. After removal of 3 bases from V and 5 bases from J, the junction contained 3 bases not matched to a gene. In germline, CDR1 is SGHRS, CDR2 YFSETQ. CDR3 size: 13 residues. The CDR3 sequence: CASSSGQVTEAFF. Written as DNA, the CDR3 is TGCGCCAGCAGCTCGGGACAGGTGACTGAAGCTTTCTTT.